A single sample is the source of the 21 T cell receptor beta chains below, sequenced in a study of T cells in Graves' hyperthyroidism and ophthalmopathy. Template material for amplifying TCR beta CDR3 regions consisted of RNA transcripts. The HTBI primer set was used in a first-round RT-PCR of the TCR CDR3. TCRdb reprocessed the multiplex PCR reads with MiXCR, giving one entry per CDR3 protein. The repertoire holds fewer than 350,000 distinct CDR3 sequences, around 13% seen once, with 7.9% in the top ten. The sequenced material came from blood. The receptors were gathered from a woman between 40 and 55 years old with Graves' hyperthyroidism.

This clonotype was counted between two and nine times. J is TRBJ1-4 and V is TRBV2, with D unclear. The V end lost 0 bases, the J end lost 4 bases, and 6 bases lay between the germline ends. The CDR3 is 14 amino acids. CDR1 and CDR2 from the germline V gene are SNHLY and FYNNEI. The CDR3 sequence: CASSEASSNEKLFF. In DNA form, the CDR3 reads TGTGCCAGCAGTGAAGCGAGTAGTAATGAAAAACTGTTTTTT.

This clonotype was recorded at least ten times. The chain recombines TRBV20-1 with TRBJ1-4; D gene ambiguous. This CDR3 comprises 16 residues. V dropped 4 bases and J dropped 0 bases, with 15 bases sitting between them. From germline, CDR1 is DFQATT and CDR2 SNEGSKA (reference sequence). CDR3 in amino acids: CSATPRREATNEKLFF. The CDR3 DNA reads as TGCAGTGCTACACCGAGGCGGGAGGCAACTAATGAAAAACTGTTTTTT.

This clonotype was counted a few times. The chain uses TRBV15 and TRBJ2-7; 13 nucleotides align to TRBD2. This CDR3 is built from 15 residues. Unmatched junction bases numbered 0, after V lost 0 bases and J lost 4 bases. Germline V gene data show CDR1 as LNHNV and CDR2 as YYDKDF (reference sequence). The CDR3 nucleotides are TGTGCCACCAGCAGAGAACTAGCGGGAGGGTACGAGCAGTACTTC. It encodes CATSRELAGGYEQYF. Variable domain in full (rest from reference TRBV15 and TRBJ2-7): DAMVIQNPRYQVTQFGKPVTLSCSQTLNHNVMYWYQQKSSQAPKLLFHYYDKDFNNEADTPDNFQSRRPNTSFCFLDIRSPGLGDTAMYLCATSRELAGGYEQYFGPGTRLTVT.

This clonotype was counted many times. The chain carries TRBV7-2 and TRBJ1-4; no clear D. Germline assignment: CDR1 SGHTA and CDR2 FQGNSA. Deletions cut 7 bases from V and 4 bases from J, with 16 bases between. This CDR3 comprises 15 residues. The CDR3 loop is CASTLAGMINEKLFF. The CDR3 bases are TGTGCCAGCACCCTCGCGGGGATGATTAATGAAAAACTGTTTTTT.

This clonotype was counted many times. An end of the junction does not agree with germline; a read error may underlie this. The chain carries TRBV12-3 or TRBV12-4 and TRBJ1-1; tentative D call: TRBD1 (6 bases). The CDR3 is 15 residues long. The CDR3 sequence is CASSLLGASNSEAFF. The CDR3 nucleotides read TGTGCCAGCAGTTTGTTGGGGGCATCAAACAGTGAAGCTTTCTTT.

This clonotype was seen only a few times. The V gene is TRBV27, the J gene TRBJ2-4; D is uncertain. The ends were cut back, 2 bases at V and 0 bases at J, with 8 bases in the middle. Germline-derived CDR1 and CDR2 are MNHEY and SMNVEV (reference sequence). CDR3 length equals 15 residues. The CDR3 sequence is CASSLTAIAKNIQYF. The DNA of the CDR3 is TGTGCCAGCAGTTTAACAGCGATAGCCAAAAACATTCAGTACTTC.

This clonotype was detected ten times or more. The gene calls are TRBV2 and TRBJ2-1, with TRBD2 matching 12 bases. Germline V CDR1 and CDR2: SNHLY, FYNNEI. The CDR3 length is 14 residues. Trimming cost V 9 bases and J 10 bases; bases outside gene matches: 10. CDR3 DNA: TGTGCCAGTTCCCGACTAGCGGGAGCGGGGGAGCAGTTCTTC. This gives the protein CASSRLAGAGEQFF.

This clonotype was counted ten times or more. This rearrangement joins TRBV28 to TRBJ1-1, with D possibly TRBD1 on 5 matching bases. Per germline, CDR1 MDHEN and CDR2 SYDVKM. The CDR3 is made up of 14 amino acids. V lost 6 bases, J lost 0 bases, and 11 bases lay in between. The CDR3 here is CASSMGRLNTEAFF. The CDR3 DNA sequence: TGTGCCAGCAGCATGGGACGGTTGAACACTGAAGCTTTCTTT.

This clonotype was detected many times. The CDR3 loop is CASSFYLGGRGFF. CDR3 nucleotides: TGCGCCAGCAGCTTTTATCTAGGGGGCAGGGGGTTCTTC. The chain has TRBV5-1 and TRBJ2-1; TRBD1 matches at 7 bases. CDR1 SGHRS and CDR2 YFSETQ come from the germline V gene. V lost 2 bases, J lost 15 bases, and 11 bases stayed unmatched. CDR3 length: 13 amino acids.

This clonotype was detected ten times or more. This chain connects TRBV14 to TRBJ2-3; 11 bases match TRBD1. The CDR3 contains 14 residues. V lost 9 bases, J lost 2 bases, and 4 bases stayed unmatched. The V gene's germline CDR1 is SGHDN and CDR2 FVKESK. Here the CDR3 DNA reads TGTGCCAGTGGACAGGGGGCTATCACAGATACGCAGTATTTT. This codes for CASGQGAITDTQYF.

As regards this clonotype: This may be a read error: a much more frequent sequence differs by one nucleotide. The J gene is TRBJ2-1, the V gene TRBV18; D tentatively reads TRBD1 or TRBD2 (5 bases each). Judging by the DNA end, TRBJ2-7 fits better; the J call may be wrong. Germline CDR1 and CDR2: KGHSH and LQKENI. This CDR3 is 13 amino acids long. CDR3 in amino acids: CASSGTNYNEQYF. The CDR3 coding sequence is TGTGCCAGCTCAGGGACCAACTACAATGAGCAGTACTTC.

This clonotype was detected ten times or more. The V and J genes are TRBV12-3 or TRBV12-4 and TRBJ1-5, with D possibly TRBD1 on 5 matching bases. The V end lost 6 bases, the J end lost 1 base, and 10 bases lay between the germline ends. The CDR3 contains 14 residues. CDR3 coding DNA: TGTGCCAGCAGCAGGGACTCCAGCAATCAGCCCCAGCATTTT. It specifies CASSRDSSNQPQHF.

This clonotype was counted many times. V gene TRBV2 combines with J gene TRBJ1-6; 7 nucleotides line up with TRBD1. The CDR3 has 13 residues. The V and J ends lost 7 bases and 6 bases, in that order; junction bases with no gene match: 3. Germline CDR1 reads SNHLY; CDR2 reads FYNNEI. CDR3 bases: TGTGCCAGCACGGGACAGCGTAATTCACCCCTCCACTTT. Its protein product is CASTGQRNSPLHF.

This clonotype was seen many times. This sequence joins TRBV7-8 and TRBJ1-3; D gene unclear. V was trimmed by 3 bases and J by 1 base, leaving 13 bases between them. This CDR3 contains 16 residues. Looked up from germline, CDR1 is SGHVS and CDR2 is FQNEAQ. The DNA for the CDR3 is TGTGCCAGCAGCTTTGGATGGGCAGGATCTGGAAACACCATATATTTT. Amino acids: CASSFGWAGSGNTIYF.

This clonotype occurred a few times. The CDR3 sequence is CASSEGERANEKLFF. The CDR3 DNA sequence: TGTGCCAGCAGTGAAGGGGAGAGAGCTAATGAAAAACTGTTTTTT. This sequence joins TRBV25-1 and TRBJ1-4; no clear D gene. Trimming took off 2 bases at V and 3 bases at J, with 10 bases between the two ends. The CDR3 consists of 15 residues. CDR1 is MGHDK, CDR2 SYGVNS, per germline. Using reference TRBV25-1 and TRBJ1-4 for the parts outside the CDR3, the full variable domain is EADIYQTPRYLVIGTGKKITLECSQTMGHDKMYWYQQDPGMELHLIHYSYGVNSTEKGDLSSESTVSRIRTEHFPLTLESARPSHTSQYLCASSEGERANEKLFFGSGTQLSVL.

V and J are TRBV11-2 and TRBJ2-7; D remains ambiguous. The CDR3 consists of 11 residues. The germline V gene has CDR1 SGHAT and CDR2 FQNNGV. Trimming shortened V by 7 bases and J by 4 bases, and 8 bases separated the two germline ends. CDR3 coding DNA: TGTGCCAGCACCATCCGGTACGAGCAGTACTTC. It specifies CASTIRYEQYF.

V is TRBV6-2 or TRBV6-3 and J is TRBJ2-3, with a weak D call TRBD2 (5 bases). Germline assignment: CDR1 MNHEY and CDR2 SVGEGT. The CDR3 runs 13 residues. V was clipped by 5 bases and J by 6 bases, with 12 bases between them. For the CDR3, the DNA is TGTGCCAGCAGTGACCAACTAGGGGATACGCAGTATTTT. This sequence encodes CASSDQLGDTQYF.

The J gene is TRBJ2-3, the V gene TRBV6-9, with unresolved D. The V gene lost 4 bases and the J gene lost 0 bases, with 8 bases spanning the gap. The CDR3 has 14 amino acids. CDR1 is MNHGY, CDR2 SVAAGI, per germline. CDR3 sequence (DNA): TGTGCCAGCAGTTCCCAACCTAGCACAGATACGCAGTATTTT. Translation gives CASSSQPSTDTQYF.

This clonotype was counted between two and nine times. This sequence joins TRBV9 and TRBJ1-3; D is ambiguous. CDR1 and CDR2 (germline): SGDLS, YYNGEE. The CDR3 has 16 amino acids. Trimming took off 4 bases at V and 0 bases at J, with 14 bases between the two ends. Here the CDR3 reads CASSPRVLASGNTIYF. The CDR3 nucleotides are TGTGCCAGCAGCCCCCGGGTCCTCGCCTCTGGAAACACCATATATTTT.

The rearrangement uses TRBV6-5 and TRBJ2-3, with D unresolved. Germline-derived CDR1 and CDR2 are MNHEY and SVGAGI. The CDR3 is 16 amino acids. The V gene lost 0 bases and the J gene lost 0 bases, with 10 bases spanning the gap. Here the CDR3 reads CASSYSPDSSTDTQYF. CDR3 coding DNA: TGTGCCAGCAGTTACTCGCCAGACTCTAGCACAGATACGCAGTATTTT.

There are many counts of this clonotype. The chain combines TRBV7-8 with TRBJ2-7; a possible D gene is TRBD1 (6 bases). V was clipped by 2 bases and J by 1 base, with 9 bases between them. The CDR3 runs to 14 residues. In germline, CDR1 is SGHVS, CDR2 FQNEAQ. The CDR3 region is CASSLNRVSYEQYF. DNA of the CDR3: TGTGCCAGCAGCTTAAACAGGGTTTCCTACGAGCAGTACTTC.